What follows are 26 T cell receptor beta chains derived from one specimen sequenced in a study of beta chain features in type 1 diabetes. The entirety of the isolated RNA underwent reverse transcription, so expressed TCRB transcripts were sequenced. The protocol was immunoSEQ multiplex PCR, while the TCRdb copy is restricted to in-frame clones and leaves out a portion. The sample holds some 40,000 clones, approximately 49% seen once. Specimen: central memory CD4+ T cells from blood. The origin of the receptors is a woman aged 18-35 years in good health.

This clone was observed a handful of times. The rearrangement links TRBV19 to TRBJ2-6; 10 bases agree with TRBD1. This CDR3 is 16 amino acids long. V shed 9 bases and J 1 base; nucleotides not matched to a gene: 6. Looked up from germline, CDR1 is LNHDA and CDR2 is SQIVND (reference sequence). The CDR3 nucleotides are TGTGCCAGCTGGGACAGGGGTGGATCTGGGGCCAACGTCCTGACTTTC. Amino acids: CASWDRGGSGANVLTF.

J is TRBJ2-4 and V is TRBV6-1, with 8 bases aligning to TRBD1. Losses at the gene ends were 8 bases for V and 8 bases for J; bases not matched to a gene: 14. Germline CDR1 is MNHNS and CDR2 is SASEGT. The length of the CDR3 is 15 residues. The CDR3 nucleotides are TGTGCCAGCGAAAAACGTTCAGGGGGCCTGGACATTCAGTACTTC. Translation gives CASEKRSGGLDIQYF.

CDR3 protein: CASSLLTGVIQETQYF. CDR3 DNA: TGTGCCAGCAGCTTATTGACAGGAGTGATTCAAGAGACCCAGTACTTC. The V gene is TRBV7-2, the J gene TRBJ2-5; a weak D match, TRBD1 (6 bases). CDR1 and CDR2 (germline): SGHTA, FQGNSA. Trimming cost V 2 bases and J 2 bases, with 15 bases left between them. The CDR3 runs 16 residues.

V gene TRBV5-1 combines with J gene TRBJ2-7; TRBD2 is a possible D gene (7 bases). The CDR3 loop spans 11 amino acids. The germline V and J ends were trimmed by 3 bases and 12 bases, with 13 bases remaining between them. The germline V gene has CDR1 SGHRS and CDR2 YFSETQ. In DNA, the CDR3 is TGCGCCAGCAGCTCGGGAGGACAGCTGTACTTC. This sequence encodes CASSSGGQLYF. Supplemented by reference TRBV5-1 and TRBJ2-7, the full variable domain reads KAGVTQTPRYLIKTRGQQVTLSCSPISGHRSVSWYQQTPGQGLQFLFEYFSETQRNKGNFPGRFSGRQFSNSRSEMNVSTLELGDSALYLCASSSGGQLYFGPGTRLTVT.

This clone was seen a single time. This sequence joins TRBV6-1 and TRBJ2-5; D is undetermined. This CDR3 comprises 15 residues. CDR1 and CDR2 (germline): MNHNS, SASEGT. The germline V and J ends were trimmed by 2 bases and 2 bases, with 12 bases remaining between them. CDR3 in amino acids: CASSERPRSQETQYF. The DNA of the CDR3 is TGTGCCAGCAGTGAACGCCCGAGATCGCAAGAGACCCAGTACTTC.

This clone was found a few times. This rearrangement joins TRBV2 to TRBJ2-7; 8 bases are shared with TRBD1. The CDR3 extends over 16 amino acids. J gave up 3 bases and V 8 bases, and 15 bases lay outside the gene matches. Germline-derived CDR1 and CDR2 are SNHLY and FYNNEI. In DNA form, the CDR3 reads TGTGCCAGCGTAACCAGGACCGGGACAGGAGACTACGAGCAGTACTTC. This sequence encodes CASVTRTGTGDYEQYF.

The genes are TRBV18 and TRBJ2-1; 8 bases match TRBD2. V lost 1 base and J lost 6; bases outside the gene matches: 11. Germline V gene lookup returns CDR1 KGHSH and CDR2 LQKENI. The CDR3 runs to 17 residues. The CDR3 DNA is TGTGCCAGCTCACCACTATTAGCCAGCGGGGGCGGCAATGAGCAGTTCTTC. It yields the protein CASSPLLASGGGNEQFF.

This clone has just one count. In DNA, the CDR3 is TGCGCCAGCAGCTCAACAGGGGTTGAAGCTTTCTTT. Amino acids: CASSSTGVEAFF. The chain couples TRBV5-1 to TRBJ1-1; TRBD1 agrees at 7 bases. This CDR3 has 12 amino acids. Losses at the gene ends were 3 bases for V and 7 bases for J; bases not matched to a gene: 3. In germline, CDR1 is SGHRS, CDR2 YFSETQ.

The chain joins TRBV4-1 to TRBJ2-2; D not certain. This CDR3 region has 14 residues. CDR1 and CDR2 (germline): MGHRA, YSYEKL. Trimming took off 4 bases at V and 6 bases at J, with 12 bases between the two ends. The CDR3 DNA reads as TGCGCCAGCAGCCTTAAGATTAGCTCCGGGGAGCTGTTTTTT. Protein sequence: CASSLKISSGELFF.

The V and J genes are TRBV15 and TRBJ2-1, with TRBD1 as a possible D gene (5 bases). The CDR3 has 14 residues. Between the trimmed V and J ends, which lost 1 base and 16 bases, there was a span of 20 bases. Germline V gene data show CDR1 as LNHNV and CDR2 as YYDKDF (reference sequence). The CDR3 DNA is TGTGCCACCAGCAGAGCTAGGGGCGCCTCCGACTCCTTCTTC. It translates to CATSRARGASDSFF. The whole variable domain, filled in from reference TRBV15 and TRBJ2-1, reads DAMVIQNPRYQVTQFGKPVTLSCSQTLNHNVMYWYQQKSSQAPKLLFHYYDKDFNNEADTPDNFQSRRPNTSFCFLDIRSPGLGDTAMYLCATSRARGASDSFFGPGTRLTVL.

This sequence joins TRBV30 and TRBJ2-1; D may be TRBD2 (6 bases). Trimming removed 2 bases from V and 4 bases from J, with 18 bases in between. The CDR3 length is 16 residues. Germline-derived CDR1 and CDR2 are GTSNPN and SVGIG (reference sequence). CDR3 sequence: CAWSRRAQFLYNEQFF. The CDR3 DNA reads TGTGCCTGGAGTAGGAGGGCGCAATTCCTGTACAATGAGCAGTTCTTC.

This sequence joins TRBV6-6 and TRBJ2-2; D call uncertain. The CDR3 is 14 amino acids. V was shortened by 6 bases and J by 1 base, with 9 bases between the two germline ends. Germline CDR1 is MNHNY and CDR2 is SVGAGI (reference sequence). The CDR3 DNA reads as TGTGCCAGCAGGGCCGATTTGAACACCGGGGAGCTGTTTTTT. Protein: CASRADLNTGELFF.

Only a few counts were recorded for this clone. The rearrangement uses TRBV4-2 and TRBJ2-5, with 12 bases aligning to TRBD2. The germline gives CDR1 LGHNA, CDR2 YNFKEQ. V dropped 1 base and J dropped 3; count of bases not matched to a gene: 6. This CDR3 comprises 17 residues. CDR3 nucleotides: TGTGCCAGCAGCCAAGGGACTAGCGGGACAGGGGAAGAGACCCAGTACTTC. Translated, it gives CASSQGTSGTGEETQYF.

This sequence joins TRBV7-2 and TRBJ1-2; the D gene is possibly TRBD1 (5 bases). Trimming removed 6 bases at V and 4 bases at J, with 21 bases between. In germline, CDR1 is SGHTA, CDR2 FQGNSA. CDR3 length: 16 residues. CDR3 protein: CASRGPGLRRGYGYTF. CDR3 coding DNA: TGTGCCAGCAGGGGTCCGGGACTTCGGCGGGGCTATGGCTACACCTTC.

The chain couples TRBV6-1 to TRBJ2-2, with 7 bases that match TRBD1. Losses at the gene ends were 6 bases for V and 6 bases for J; bases not matched to a gene: 4. This CDR3 spans 13 amino acids. Germline CDR1 and CDR2: MNHNS and SASEGT. The CDR3 loop reads CASRDRQAGELFF. CDR3 DNA: TGTGCCAGCAGGGACAGGCAAGCCGGGGAGCTGTTTTTT.

The V and J genes are TRBV6-1 and TRBJ2-3; D perhaps matches TRBD2 (5 bases). Germline-derived CDR1 and CDR2 are MNHNS and SASEGT. With 0 bases removed from V and 4 bases from J, the gap between germline ends came to 23 bases. This CDR3 is 19 amino acids long. CDR3 in amino acids: CASSEAPLRGRMVSDTQYF. Here the CDR3 DNA reads TGTGCCAGCAGTGAAGCGCCCCTTCGGGGTCGCATGGTCTCAGATACGCAGTATTTT.

The chain recombines TRBV7-3 with TRBJ2-1; 11 nucleotides agree with TRBD2. Germline assignment: CDR1 SGHTA and CDR2 FQGTGA. The CDR3 loop spans 18 amino acids. V trimming: 0 bases; J trimming: 3 bases; junction bases outside the gene matches: 7. CDR3 protein: CASSLTAALAGGYNEQFF. In DNA form, the CDR3 reads TGTGCCAGCAGCTTAACGGCCGCCCTAGCGGGGGGCTACAATGAGCAGTTCTTC.

The rearrangement links TRBV18 to TRBJ2-1; 8 bases agree with TRBD1. CDR3 size: 15 residues. Germline values: CDR1 KGHSH, CDR2 LQKENI. Trimming cost V 6 bases and J 3 bases; bases outside gene matches: 7. The CDR3 here is CASSPRTGLYNEQFF. The CDR3 DNA is TGTGCCAGCTCCCCCCGGACAGGGCTCTACAATGAGCAGTTCTTC.

The rearrangement uses TRBV9 and TRBJ2-5; D uncertain. The germline V gene has CDR1 SGDLS and CDR2 YYNGEE. V was cut by 0 bases and J by 2 bases, with 5 bases left in between. This CDR3 contains 13 residues. DNA of the CDR3: TGTGCCAGCAGCGTAGGGCCACAAGAGACCCAGTACTTC. Amino acids: CASSVGPQETQYF. Together with reference TRBV9 and TRBJ2-5, the CDR3 gives the full variable domain: DSGVTQTPKHLITATGQRVTLRCSPRSGDLSVYWYQQSLDQGLQFLIQYYNGEERAKGNILERFSAQQFPDLHSELNLSSLELGDSALYFCASSVGPQETQYFGPGTRLLVL.

The V and J genes are TRBV5-6 and TRBJ2-5; 8 bases fit TRBD2. The CDR3 loop spans 16 amino acids. Germline trimming cut 4 bases from V and 5 bases from J; bases unmatched to any gene: 13. Germline loops: CDR1 SGHDT, CDR2 YYEEEE. The CDR3 region is CASSPPYGGGVETQYF. In DNA form, the CDR3 reads TGTGCCAGCAGCCCTCCCTACGGGGGGGGAGTCGAGACCCAGTACTTC.

The V gene is TRBV6-1, the J gene TRBJ2-7, with TRBD2 matching 8 bases. CDR3 length: 14 residues. Germline loops: CDR1 MNHNS, CDR2 SASEGT. V was pared by 8 bases and J by 2 bases, with 8 bases of the junction left unmatched. CDR3 sequence: CASAVTSVAYEQYF. In DNA, the CDR3 is TGTGCCAGCGCCGTGACTAGCGTGGCCTACGAGCAGTACTTC.

This sequence joins TRBV7-2 and TRBJ2-5; D gene ambiguous. The end of the DNA is better explained by TRBJ2-7, so the J call may be wrong. The CDR3 extends over 11 amino acids. Germline V gene sequence: CDR1 SGHTA, CDR2 FQGNSA. CDR3 amino acids: CASSEAYEQYF. CDR3 sequence (DNA): TGTGCCAGCAGCGAGGCCTACGAGCAGTACTTC.

The gene calls are TRBV5-8 and TRBJ1-1; 11 bases line up with TRBD1. This CDR3 spans 14 amino acids. V was pared by 3 bases and J by 6 bases, with 4 bases of the junction left unmatched. Looked up from germline, CDR1 is SGHTS and CDR2 is YDEGEE. The CDR3 DNA reads TGTGCCAGCAGCTCGACGGGACAGGGGGCTGAAGCTTTCTTT. Translating it yields CASSSTGQGAEAFF.

The chain combines TRBV7-2 with TRBJ2-7; D perhaps matches TRBD2 (5 bases). V was clipped by 1 base and J by 2 bases, with 15 bases between them. Germline V gene lookup returns CDR1 SGHTA and CDR2 FQGNSA. The CDR3 has 16 residues. The chain's CDR3 is CASSLVAGAGAYEQYF. CDR3 bases: TGTGCCAGCAGCTTAGTGGCCGGCGCGGGTGCCTACGAGCAGTACTTC.

The chain joins TRBV2 to TRBJ2-7; unclear D gene. The V gene lost 6 bases and the J gene lost 0 bases, with 6 bases spanning the gap. The CDR3 is 12 residues long. The germline gives CDR1 SNHLY, CDR2 FYNNEI. CDR3 nucleotide sequence: TGTGCCAGCAGACAGAGCTCCTACGAGCAGTACTTC. Translated: CASRQSSYEQYF.

V is TRBV30 and J is TRBJ2-5; D may be TRBD2 (6 bases). Germline V gene sequence: CDR1 GTSNPN, CDR2 SVGIG (reference sequence). Trimming removed 3 bases from V and 5 bases from J, with 16 bases in between. CDR3 size: 14 residues. The DNA for the CDR3 is TGTGCCTGGAGCATAACGGGAGTCCTGGAGACCCAGTACTTC. Translation gives CAWSITGVLETQYF.